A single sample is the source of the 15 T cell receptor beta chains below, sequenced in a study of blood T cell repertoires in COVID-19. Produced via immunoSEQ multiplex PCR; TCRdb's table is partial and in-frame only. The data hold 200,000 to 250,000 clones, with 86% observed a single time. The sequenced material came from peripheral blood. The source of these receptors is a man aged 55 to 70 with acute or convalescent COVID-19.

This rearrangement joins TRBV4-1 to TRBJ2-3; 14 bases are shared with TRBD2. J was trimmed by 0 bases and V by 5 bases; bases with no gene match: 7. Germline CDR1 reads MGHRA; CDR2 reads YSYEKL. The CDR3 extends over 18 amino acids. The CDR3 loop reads CASSALGLAGGSTDTQYF. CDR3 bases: TGCGCCAGCAGCGCCCTCGGACTAGCGGGAGGAAGCACAGATACGCAGTATTTT.

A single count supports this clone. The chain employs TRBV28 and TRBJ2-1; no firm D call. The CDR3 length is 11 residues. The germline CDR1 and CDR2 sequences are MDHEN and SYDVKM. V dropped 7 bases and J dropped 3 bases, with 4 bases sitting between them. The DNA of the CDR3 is TGTGCCAGCACAGACTACAATGAGCAGTTCTTC. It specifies CASTDYNEQFF. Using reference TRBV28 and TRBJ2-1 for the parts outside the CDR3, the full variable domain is DVKVTQSSRYLVKRTGEKVFLECVQDMDHENMFWYRQDPGLGLRLIYFSYDVKMKEKGDIPEGYSVSREKKERFSLILESASTNQTSMYLCASTDYNEQFFGPGTRLTVL.

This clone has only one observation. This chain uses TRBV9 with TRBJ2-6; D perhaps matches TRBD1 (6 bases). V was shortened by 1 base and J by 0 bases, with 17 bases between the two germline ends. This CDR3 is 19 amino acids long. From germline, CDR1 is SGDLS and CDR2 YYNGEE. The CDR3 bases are TGTGCCAGCAGCGTAAGTTCGGGACAAATCCCCTCTGGGGCCAACGTCCTGACTTTC. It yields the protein CASSVSSGQIPSGANVLTF.

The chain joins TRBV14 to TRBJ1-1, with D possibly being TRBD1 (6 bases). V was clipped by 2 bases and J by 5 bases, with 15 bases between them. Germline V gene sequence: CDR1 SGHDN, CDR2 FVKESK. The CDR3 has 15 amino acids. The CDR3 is CASSQSRQGSTEAFF. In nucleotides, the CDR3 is TGTGCCAGCAGCCAAAGTAGGCAGGGGAGTACTGAAGCTTTCTTT. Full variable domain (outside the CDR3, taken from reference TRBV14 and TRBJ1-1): EAGVTQFPSHSVIEKGQTVTLRCDPISGHDNLYWYRRVMGKEIKFLLHFVKESKQDESGMPNNRFLAERTGGTYSTLKVQPAELEDSGVYFCASSQSRQGSTEAFFGQGTRLTVV.

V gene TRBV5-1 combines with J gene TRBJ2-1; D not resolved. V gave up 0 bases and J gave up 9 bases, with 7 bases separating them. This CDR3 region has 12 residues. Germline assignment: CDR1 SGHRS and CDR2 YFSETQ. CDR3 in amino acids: CASSLGQIEQFF. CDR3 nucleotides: TGCGCCAGCAGCTTGGGGCAGATTGAGCAGTTCTTC.

CDR3 bases: TGTGCCAGCAGCCGGACTAGCGGGCTCAATGAGCAGTTCTTC. Translation gives CASSRTSGLNEQFF. This chain connects TRBV7-9 to TRBJ2-1, with 11 bases identical to TRBD2. CDR1 and CDR2 from the germline V gene are SEHNR and FQNEAQ (reference sequence). Trimming cost V 5 bases and J 6 bases; bases outside gene matches: 3. This CDR3 region has 14 residues.

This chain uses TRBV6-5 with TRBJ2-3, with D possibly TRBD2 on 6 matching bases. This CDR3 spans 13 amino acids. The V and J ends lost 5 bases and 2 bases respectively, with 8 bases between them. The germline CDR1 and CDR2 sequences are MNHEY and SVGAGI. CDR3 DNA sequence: TGTGCCAGCAGTCGGGACTTCACAGATACGCAGTATTTT. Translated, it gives CASSRDFTDTQYF.

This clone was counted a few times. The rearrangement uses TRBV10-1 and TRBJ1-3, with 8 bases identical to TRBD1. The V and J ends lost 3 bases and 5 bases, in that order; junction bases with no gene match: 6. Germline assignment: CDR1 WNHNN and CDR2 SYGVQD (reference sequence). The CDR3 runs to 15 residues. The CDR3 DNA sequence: TGCGCCAGCAGTGACAGGGGGCGTTCGAGAAACACCATATATTTT. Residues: CASSDRGRSRNTIYF.

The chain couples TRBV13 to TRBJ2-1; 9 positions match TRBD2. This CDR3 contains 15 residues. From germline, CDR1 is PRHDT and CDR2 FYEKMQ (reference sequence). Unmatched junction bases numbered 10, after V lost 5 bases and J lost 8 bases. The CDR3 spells CASSMGPSGRYEQFF. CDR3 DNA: TGTGCCAGCAGCATGGGACCCAGCGGGAGGTATGAGCAGTTCTTC.

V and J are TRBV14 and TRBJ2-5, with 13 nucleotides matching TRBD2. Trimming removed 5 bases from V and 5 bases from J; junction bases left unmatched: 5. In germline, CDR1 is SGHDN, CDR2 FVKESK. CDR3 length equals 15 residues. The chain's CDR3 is CASSTRTSGSETQYF. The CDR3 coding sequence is TGTGCCAGCAGCACTAGGACTAGCGGGAGTGAGACCCAGTACTTC.

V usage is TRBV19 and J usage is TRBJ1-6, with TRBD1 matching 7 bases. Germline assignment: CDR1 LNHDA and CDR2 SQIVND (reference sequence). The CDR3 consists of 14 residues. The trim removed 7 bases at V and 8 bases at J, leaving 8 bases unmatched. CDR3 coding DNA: TGTGCCAGTACCACGGGACAGAAGGATTCACCCCTCCACTTT. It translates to CASTTGQKDSPLHF.

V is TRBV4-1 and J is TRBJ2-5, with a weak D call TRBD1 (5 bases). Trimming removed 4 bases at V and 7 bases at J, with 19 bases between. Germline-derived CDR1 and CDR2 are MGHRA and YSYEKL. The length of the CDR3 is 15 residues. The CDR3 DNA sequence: TGCGCCAGCAGCCCCCGGCAGGGCCTATCTCGGACCCAGTACTTC. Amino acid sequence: CASSPRQGLSRTQYF.

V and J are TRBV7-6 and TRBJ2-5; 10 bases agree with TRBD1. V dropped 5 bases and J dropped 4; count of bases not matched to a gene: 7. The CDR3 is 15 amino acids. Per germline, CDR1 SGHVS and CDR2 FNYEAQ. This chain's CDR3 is CASSPRTGGPETQYF. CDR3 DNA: TGTGCCAGCAGCCCACGGACAGGGGGTCCAGAGACCCAGTACTTC.

CDR3 nucleotide sequence: TGTGCCAGCAGCTTAAGGTGGAGTGAAGCTTTCTTT. Protein: CASSLRWSEAFF. The J gene is TRBJ1-1, the V gene TRBV7-8; D not certain. The CDR3 covers 12 residues. Trimming removed 2 bases from V and 7 bases from J, with 8 bases in between. Germline V gene sequence: CDR1 SGHVS, CDR2 FQNEAQ.

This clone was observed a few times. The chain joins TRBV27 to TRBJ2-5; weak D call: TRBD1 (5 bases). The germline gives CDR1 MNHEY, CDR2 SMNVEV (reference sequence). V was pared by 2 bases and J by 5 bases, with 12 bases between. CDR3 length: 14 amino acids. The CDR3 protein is CASSLLGVGETQYF. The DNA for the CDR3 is TGTGCCAGCAGTTTACTAGGGGTGGGGGAGACCCAGTACTTC.